The T cell receptor (beta chain) under discussion was sequenced for a study of blood T cell repertoires in COVID-19. Looking at the study overall: Nucleic acid was either cDNA or gDNA, and it came from T cells, B-cell-depleted T cells, or PBMCs.

Original handling: For nucleated cells, counts were estimated from reference gene primer amplification. Generated by immunoSEQ multiplex PCR, the TCRdb table keeps only in-frame clones and is missing some. Clone size and V and J calls were adopted from that table, with D and trimming inferred from the DNA. The sample lists 250,000 to 350,000 clones, roughly 90% occurring once. The Seattle patients joined while their infection was active and were tracked longitudinally afterward. V lost 7 bases and J lost 7, with 8 bases in between. This CDR3 is 11 amino acids long. Germline V gene lookup returns CDR1 SNHLY and CDR2 FYNNEI.

This TCR was sampled from a woman aged 25 to 39 with COVID-19, enrolled during active disease. The chain uses TRBV2 and TRBJ2-1, with D perhaps matching TRBD1 (6 bases). The specimen sequenced was peripheral blood. The CDR3 sequence is CASMTGNEQFF. The DNA of the CDR3 is TGTGCCAGCATGACAGGAAATGAGCAGTTCTTC. Full variable domain (outside the CDR3, taken from reference TRBV2 and TRBJ2-1): EPEVTQTPSHQVTQMGQEVILRCVPISNHLYFYWYRQILGQKVEFLVSFYNNEISEKSEIFDDQFSVERPDGSNFTLKIRSTKLEDSAMYFCASMTGNEQFFGPGTRLTVL.